The present entry profiles one T cell receptor (beta chain) with its context. This record belongs to a study of blood T cell repertoires in COVID-19. Sequencing used immunoSEQ multiplex PCR; TCRdb keeps in-frame clones, though not all of them. In the table there are 340,000 or so clones, around 82% of which are singletons. Germline V CDR1 and CDR2: MNHNY, SVGAGI (reference sequence). The ends lost 4 bases at V and 8 bases at J; junction bases unmatched: 3. The CDR3 covers 12 residues. The clonotype comes from a man aged 30-40 years with active or convalescent COVID-19. Sequencing was performed on peripheral blood. The chain recombines TRBV6-6 with TRBJ1-2; 8 positions agree with TRBD1. DNA of the CDR3: TGTGCCAGCAGTTCGGACAGGGACGGCTACACCTTC. Translating it yields CASSSDRDGYTF.